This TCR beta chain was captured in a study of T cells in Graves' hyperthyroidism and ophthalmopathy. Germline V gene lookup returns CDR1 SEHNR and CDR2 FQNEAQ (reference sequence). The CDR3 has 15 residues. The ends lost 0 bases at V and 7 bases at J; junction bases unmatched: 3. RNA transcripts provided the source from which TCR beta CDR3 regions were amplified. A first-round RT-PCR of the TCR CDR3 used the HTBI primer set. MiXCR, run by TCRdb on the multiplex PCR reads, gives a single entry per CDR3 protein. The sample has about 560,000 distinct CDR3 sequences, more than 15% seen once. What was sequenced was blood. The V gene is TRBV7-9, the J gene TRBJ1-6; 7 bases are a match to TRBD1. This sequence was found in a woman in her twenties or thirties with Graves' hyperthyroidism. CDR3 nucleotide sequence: TGTGCCAGCAGCTTAGCAACAGGGGCGAATTCACCCCTCCACTTT. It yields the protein CASSLATGANSPLHF. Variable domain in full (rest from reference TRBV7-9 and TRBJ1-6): DTGVSQNPRHKITKRGQNVTFRCDPISEHNRLYWYRQTLGQGPEFLTYFQNEAQLEKSRLLSDRFSAERPKGSFSTLEIQRTEQGDSAMYLCASSLATGANSPLHFGNGTRLTVT.